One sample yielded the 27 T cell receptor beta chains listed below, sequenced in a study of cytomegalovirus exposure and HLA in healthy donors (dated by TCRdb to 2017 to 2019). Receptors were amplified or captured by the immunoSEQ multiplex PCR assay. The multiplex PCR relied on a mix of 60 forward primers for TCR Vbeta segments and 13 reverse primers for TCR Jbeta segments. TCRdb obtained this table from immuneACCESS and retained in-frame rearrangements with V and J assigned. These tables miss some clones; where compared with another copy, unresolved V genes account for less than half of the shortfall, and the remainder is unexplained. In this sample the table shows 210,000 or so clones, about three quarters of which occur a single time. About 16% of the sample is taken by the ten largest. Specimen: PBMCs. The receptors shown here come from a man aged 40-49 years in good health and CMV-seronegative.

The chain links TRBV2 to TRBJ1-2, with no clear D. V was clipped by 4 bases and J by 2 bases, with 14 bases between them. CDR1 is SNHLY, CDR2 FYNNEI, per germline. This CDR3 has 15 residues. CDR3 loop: CASSGADSANYGYTF. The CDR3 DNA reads TGTGCCAGCAGTGGGGCAGATTCCGCCAACTATGGCTACACCTTC.

CDR3 sequence reads: CASSLDPGKGSPLHF. DNA for the CDR3: TGCGCCAGCAGCTTGGATCCGGGAAAGGGTTCACCCCTCCACTTT. This rearrangement joins TRBV5-1 to TRBJ1-6, with D unresolved. V gave up 0 bases and J gave up 9 bases, with 13 bases separating them. Germline-derived CDR1 and CDR2 are SGHRS and YFSETQ. CDR3 length: 15 amino acids.

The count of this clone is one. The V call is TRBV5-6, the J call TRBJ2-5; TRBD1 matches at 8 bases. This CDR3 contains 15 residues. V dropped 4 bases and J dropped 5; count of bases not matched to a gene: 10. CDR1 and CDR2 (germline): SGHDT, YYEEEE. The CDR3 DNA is TGTGCCAGCAGCGGGGGAGCAGGGGGCATTGAGACCCAGTACTTC. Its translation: CASSGGAGGIETQYF.

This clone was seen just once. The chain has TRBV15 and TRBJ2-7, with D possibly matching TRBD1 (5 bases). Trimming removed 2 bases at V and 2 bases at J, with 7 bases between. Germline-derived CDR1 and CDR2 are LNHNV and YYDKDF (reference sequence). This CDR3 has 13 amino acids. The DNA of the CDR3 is TGTGCCACCAGCAGACAGACAGCCTACGAGCAGTACTTC. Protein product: CATSRQTAYEQYF.

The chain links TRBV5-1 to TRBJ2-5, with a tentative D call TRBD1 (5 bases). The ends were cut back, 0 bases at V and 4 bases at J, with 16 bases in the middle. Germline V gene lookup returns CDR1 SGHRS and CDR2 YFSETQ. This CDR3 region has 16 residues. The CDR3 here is CASSLAGGTGGETQYF. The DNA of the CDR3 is TGCGCCAGCAGCTTGGCCGGCGGAACAGGCGGAGAGACCCAGTACTTC.

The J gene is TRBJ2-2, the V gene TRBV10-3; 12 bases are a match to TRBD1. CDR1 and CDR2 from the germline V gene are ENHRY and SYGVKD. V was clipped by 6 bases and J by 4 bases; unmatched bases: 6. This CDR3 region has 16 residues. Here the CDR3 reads CAISRDRGRGTGELFF. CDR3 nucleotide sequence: TGTGCCATCAGCCGGGACAGGGGGCGCGGCACCGGGGAGCTGTTTTTT.

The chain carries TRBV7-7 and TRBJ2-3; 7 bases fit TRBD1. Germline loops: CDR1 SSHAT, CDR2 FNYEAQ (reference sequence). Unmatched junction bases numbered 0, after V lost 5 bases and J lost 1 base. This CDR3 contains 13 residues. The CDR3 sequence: CASSTGGTDTQYF. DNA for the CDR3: TGTGCCAGCAGCACAGGGGGCACAGATACGCAGTATTTT.

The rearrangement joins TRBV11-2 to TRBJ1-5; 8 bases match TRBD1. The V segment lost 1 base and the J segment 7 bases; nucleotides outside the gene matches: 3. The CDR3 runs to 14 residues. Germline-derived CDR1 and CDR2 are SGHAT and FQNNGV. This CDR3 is CASSLGTGRQPQHF. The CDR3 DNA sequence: TGTGCCAGCAGCTTAGGGACAGGGAGGCAGCCCCAGCATTTT.

The DNA for the CDR3 is TGTGCCAGCTCGGAGGGACAGCCCCAGCATTTT. This translates into CASSEGQPQHF. The rearrangement links TRBV18 to TRBJ1-5; D unresolved. Germline V lookup: CDR1 KGHSH, CDR2 LQKENI. V was clipped by 6 bases and J by 7 bases, with 7 bases between them. The CDR3 sequence is 11 residues long.

CDR3 residues: CASSFGGGAGDEQFF. The CDR3 DNA reads TGTGCCAGCAGCTTCGGCGGGGGGGCAGGTGATGAGCAGTTCTTC. J is TRBJ2-1 and V is TRBV7-9, with 9 bases matching TRBD2. This CDR3 has 15 amino acids. CDR1 is SEHNR and CDR2 is FQNEAQ in the germline V gene (reference sequence). Trimming took 3 bases from V and 8 from J; bases not matched to a gene: 8.

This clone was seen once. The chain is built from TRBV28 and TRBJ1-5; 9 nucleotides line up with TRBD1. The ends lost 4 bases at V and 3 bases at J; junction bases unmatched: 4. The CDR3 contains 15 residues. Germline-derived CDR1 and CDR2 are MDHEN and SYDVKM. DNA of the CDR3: TGTGCCAGCAGTTCGGGACAGGGAGACAATCAGCCCCAGCATTTT. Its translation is CASSSGQGDNQPQHF.

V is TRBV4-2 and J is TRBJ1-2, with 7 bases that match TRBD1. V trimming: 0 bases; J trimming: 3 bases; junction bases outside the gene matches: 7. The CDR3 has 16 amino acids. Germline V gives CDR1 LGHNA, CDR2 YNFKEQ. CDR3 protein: CASSQDGGTEYYGYTF. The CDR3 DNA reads TGTGCCAGCAGCCAAGATGGGGGGACAGAGTACTATGGCTACACCTTC.

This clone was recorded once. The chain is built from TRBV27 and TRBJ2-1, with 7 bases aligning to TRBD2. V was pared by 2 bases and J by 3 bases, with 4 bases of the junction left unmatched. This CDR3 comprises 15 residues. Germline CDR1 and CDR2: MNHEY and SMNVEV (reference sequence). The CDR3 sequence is CASSLILARYNEQFF. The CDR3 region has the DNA TGTGCCAGCAGTTTAATACTAGCGCGCTACAATGAGCAGTTCTTC.

Written as DNA, the CDR3 is TGTGCCAGCAGTGAAGGGGCAAGATACGAGCAGTACTTC. This sequence encodes CASSEGARYEQYF. The chain has TRBV6-1 and TRBJ2-7; D remains unclear. CDR3 length equals 13 residues. V lost 1 base, J lost 4 bases, and 8 bases lay in between. Germline V gene data show CDR1 as MNHNS and CDR2 as SASEGT.

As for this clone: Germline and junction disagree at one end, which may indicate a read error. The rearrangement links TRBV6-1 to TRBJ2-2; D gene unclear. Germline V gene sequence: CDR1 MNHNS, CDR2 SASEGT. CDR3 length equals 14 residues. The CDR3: CANSEAHGGGELFF. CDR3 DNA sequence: TGTGCCAACAGTGAAGCGCACGGCGGCGGGGAGCTGTTTTTT.

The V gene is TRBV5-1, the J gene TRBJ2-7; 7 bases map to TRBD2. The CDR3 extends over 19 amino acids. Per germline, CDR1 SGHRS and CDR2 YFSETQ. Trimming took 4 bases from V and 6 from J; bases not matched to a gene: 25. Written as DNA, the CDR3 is TGCGCCAGCAGCCTGATCGACAGAATATTACCCACCTCGGGAGGCGAGCAGTACTTC. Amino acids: CASSLIDRILPTSGGEQYF.

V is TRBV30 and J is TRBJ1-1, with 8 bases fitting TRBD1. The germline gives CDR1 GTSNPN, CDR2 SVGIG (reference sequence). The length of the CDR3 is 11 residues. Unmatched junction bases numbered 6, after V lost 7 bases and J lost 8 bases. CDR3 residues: CALQGQVEAFF. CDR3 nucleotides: TGTGCCTTACAGGGACAGGTCGAAGCTTTCTTT.

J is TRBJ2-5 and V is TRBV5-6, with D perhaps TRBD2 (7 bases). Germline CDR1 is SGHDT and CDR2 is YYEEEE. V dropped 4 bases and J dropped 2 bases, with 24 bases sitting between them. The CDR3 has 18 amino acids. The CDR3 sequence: CASSKVAGGLSHQETQYF. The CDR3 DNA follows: TGTGCCAGCAGCAAGGTAGCCGGGGGGCTCTCCCATCAAGAGACCCAGTACTTC.

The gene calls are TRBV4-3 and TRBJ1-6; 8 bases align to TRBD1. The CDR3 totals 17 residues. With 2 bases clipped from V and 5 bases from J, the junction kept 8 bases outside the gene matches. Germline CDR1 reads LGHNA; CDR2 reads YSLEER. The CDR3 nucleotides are TGCGCCAGCAGCCAAAGCCAGGGGGCAAGGAATAATTCACCCCTCCACTTT. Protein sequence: CASSQSQGARNNSPLHF.

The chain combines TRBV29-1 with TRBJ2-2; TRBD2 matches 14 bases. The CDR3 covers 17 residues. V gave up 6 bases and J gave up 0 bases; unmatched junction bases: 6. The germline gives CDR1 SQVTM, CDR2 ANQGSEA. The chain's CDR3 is CSVPGTSGSSNTGELFF. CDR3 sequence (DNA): TGCAGCGTCCCCGGGACTAGCGGGAGTTCGAACACCGGGGAGCTGTTTTTT.

This chain's CDR3 is CASSRQRGNEKLFF. DNA of the CDR3: TGTGCCAGTAGTCGGCAGAGAGGGAATGAAAAACTGTTTTTT. The chain joins TRBV19 to TRBJ1-4; D call uncertain. V lost 5 bases and J lost 5, with 12 bases in between. Germline V gene lookup returns CDR1 LNHDA and CDR2 SQIVND (reference sequence). The CDR3 length is 14 residues.

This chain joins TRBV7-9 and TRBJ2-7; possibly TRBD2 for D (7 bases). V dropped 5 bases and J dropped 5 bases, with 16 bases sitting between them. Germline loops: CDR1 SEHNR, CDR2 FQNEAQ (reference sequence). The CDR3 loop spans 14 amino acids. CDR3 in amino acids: CASSPGGRRDEQYF. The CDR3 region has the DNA TGTGCCAGCAGCCCGGGGGGCAGGAGAGACGAGCAGTACTTC.

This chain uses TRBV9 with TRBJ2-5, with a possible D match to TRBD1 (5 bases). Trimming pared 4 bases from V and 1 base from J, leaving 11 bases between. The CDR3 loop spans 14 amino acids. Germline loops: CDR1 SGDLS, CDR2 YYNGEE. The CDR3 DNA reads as TGTGCCAGCAGCTTCAGGGCAGCCCAAGAGACCCAGTACTTC. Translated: CASSFRAAQETQYF.

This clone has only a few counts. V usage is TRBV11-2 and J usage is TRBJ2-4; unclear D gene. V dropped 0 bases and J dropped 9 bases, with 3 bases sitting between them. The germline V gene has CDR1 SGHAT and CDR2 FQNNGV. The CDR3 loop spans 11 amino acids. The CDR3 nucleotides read TGTGCCAGCAGCTTAGAGGCCATTCAGTACTTC. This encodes CASSLEAIQYF.

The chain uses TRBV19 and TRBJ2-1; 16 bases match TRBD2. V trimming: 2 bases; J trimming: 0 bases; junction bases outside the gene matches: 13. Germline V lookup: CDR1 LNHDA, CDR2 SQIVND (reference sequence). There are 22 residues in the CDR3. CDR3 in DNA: TGTGCCAGTAGTATAAGTAGTTCTGTGGGACTAGCGGGAGGGAGCTCCTACAATGAGCAGTTCTTC. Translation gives CASSISSSVGLAGGSSYNEQFF.

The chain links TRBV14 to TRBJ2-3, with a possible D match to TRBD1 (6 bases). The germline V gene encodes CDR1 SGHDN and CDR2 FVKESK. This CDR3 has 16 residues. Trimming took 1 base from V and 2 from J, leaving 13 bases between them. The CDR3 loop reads CASSQGRQATTDTQYF. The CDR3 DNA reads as TGTGCCAGCAGCCAAGGGCGACAGGCAACCACAGATACGCAGTATTTT.

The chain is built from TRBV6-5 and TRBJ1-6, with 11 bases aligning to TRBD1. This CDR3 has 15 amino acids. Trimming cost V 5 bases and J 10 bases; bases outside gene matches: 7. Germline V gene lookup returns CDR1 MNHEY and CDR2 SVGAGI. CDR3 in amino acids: CASSNGQGAGSPLHF. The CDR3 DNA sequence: TGTGCCAGCAGTAACGGACAGGGGGCAGGGTCACCCCTCCACTTT.